Below are 18 T cell receptor beta chains sequenced from a single sample in a study of control samples from healthy donors and cancer patients. The repertoire was sequenced with immunoSEQ multiplex PCR; TCRdb's copy has only in-frame clones and lacks some. The data show 150,000 to 200,000 clones, around 91% seen once. Sequenced material: blood. These receptors were obtained from a woman in her 50s in good health.

The V and J genes are TRBV28 and TRBJ1-1, with D perhaps matching TRBD1 (6 bases). The V gene lost 6 bases and the J gene lost 8 bases, with 13 bases spanning the gap. Germline loops: CDR1 MDHEN, CDR2 SYDVKM. This CDR3 contains 12 residues. The CDR3 region is CASRPGGREAFF. The DNA for the CDR3 is TGTGCCAGCAGGCCTGGGGGGCGGGAAGCTTTCTTT.

V is TRBV7-2 and J is TRBJ1-1; D is ambiguous. CDR3 length: 15 amino acids. Germline V lookup: CDR1 SGHTA, CDR2 FQGNSA. V lost 3 bases, J lost 5 bases, and 16 bases lay in between. CDR3 sequence (DNA): TGTGCCAGCAGCTTTATGTGGTCGGAAGGGACTGAAGCTTTCTTT. Its translation: CASSFMWSEGTEAFF.

CDR3 amino acids: CASRFSGISTDTQYF. The CDR3 DNA reads as TGTGCCAGTAGGTTTTCGGGGATCAGCACAGATACGCAGTATTTT. The chain uses TRBV19 and TRBJ2-3, with D possibly TRBD2 on 5 matching bases. V lost 6 bases, J lost 0 bases, and 13 bases lay in between. Germline CDR1 reads LNHDA; CDR2 reads SQIVND (reference sequence). There are 15 residues in the CDR3.

The chain has TRBV7-2 and TRBJ2-3; D is possibly TRBD2 (6 bases). Trimming cost V 2 bases and J 0 bases, with 15 bases left between them. The CDR3 covers 17 residues. Germline V gene lookup returns CDR1 SGHTA and CDR2 FQGNSA. This chain's CDR3 is CASSLMTRGASTDTQYF. The CDR3 nucleotides are TGTGCCAGCAGCTTAATGACTCGCGGGGCTAGCACAGATACGCAGTATTTT.

In this sample, this clone turned up a few times. The J gene is TRBJ1-2, the V gene TRBV3-1 (or the pseudogene TRBV3-2); tentative D call: TRBD1 (6 bases). The CDR3 runs to 15 residues. The germline CDR1 and CDR2 sequences are LGHDT and YNNKEL (reference sequence). Trimming took 0 bases from V and 4 from J, leaving 12 bases between them. CDR3 sequence: CASSQDPGTPYGYTF. The CDR3 region has the DNA TGTGCCAGCAGCCAAGACCCCGGGACACCCTATGGCTACACCTTC.

This chain links TRBV28 with TRBJ1-5; D remains ambiguous. From germline, CDR1 is MDHEN and CDR2 SYDVKM. This CDR3 has 15 residues. V lost 5 bases and J lost 7, with 18 bases in between. The CDR3, as DNA: TGTGCCAGCAGTCCTTCACGCACGATGGGGCAGCCCCAGCATTTT. Amino acids: CASSPSRTMGQPQHF.

V is TRBV7-2 and J is TRBJ1-4, with D perhaps TRBD1 (6 bases). This CDR3 is 16 amino acids long. CDR1 SGHTA and CDR2 FQGNSA come from the germline V gene. Between the trimmed V and J ends, which lost 1 base and 5 bases, there was a span of 14 bases. The CDR3 DNA reads TGTGCCAGCAGCTTAGTACAGGGAGCTTCGAATGAAAAACTGTTTTTT. This codes for CASSLVQGASNEKLFF.

The chain employs TRBV2 and TRBJ1-5, with unresolved D. In germline, CDR1 is SNHLY, CDR2 FYNNEI. V was shortened by 5 bases and J by 4 bases, with 12 bases between the two germline ends. The CDR3 loop spans 14 amino acids. The CDR3 coding sequence is TGTGCCAGCAGTTTACGGGTTTCTAATCAGCCCCAGCATTTT. Its translation is CASSLRVSNQPQHF. Full variable domain (missing parts from reference TRBV2 and TRBJ1-5): EPEVTQTPSHQVTQMGQEVILRCVPISNHLYFYWYRQILGQKVEFLVSFYNNEISEKSEIFDDQFSVERPDGSNFTLKIRSTKLEDSAMYFCASSLRVSNQPQHFGDGTRLSIL.

This clone was seen once. This rearrangement joins TRBV6-5 to TRBJ1-5; D gene ambiguous. This CDR3 has 16 amino acids. Germline V gene sequence: CDR1 MNHEY, CDR2 SVGAGI. Deletions cut 0 bases from V and 1 base from J, with 10 bases between. The CDR3 DNA follows: TGTGCCAGCAGTTACTCGATCCCCGGGAGCAATCAGCCCCAGCATTTT. It yields the protein CASSYSIPGSNQPQHF.

The chain is built from TRBV12-3 or TRBV12-4 and TRBJ2-7; the D is unclear. Deletions cut 6 bases from V and 0 bases from J, with 6 bases between. The CDR3 loop spans 12 amino acids. The CDR3 sequence is CASRGNSYEQYF. DNA for the CDR3: TGTGCCAGCAGGGGCAACTCCTACGAGCAGTACTTC.

The chain carries TRBV7-2 and TRBJ2-3; 10 bases are shared with TRBD1. Germline loops: CDR1 SGHTA, CDR2 FQGNSA. The CDR3 has 15 residues. With V trimmed by 5 bases and J by 4 bases, 6 bases remained unmatched. CDR3 loop: CASSLPGTGADTQYF. DNA of the CDR3: TGTGCCAGCAGCCTTCCAGGGACAGGGGCAGATACGCAGTATTTT.

Remarks on this clone: This sample includes further DNA sequences coding for the same CDR3. J is TRBJ2-3 and V is TRBV20-1; D gene uncertain. V gave up 6 bases and J gave up 2 bases, with 3 bases separating them. The CDR3 totals 10 residues. Germline V lookup: CDR1 DFQATT, CDR2 SNEGSKA (reference sequence). The CDR3 region is CSALTDTQYF. The CDR3 nucleotides read TGCAGTGCCCTCACAGATACGCAGTATTTT.

The J gene is TRBJ1-2, the V gene TRBV9, with D perhaps matching TRBD1 (6 bases). V was trimmed by 1 base and J by 8 bases, leaving 24 bases between them. This CDR3 has 17 amino acids. CDR1 and CDR2 (germline): SGDLS, YYNGEE. DNA of the CDR3: TGTGCCAGCAGCGTACACAACCTCAGGGGAAACAGCCGCGGCTACACCTTC. This sequence encodes CASSVHNLRGNSRGYTF.

CDR3 in DNA: TGCGCCAGCAGCTTACAGGGGGGGACTGAAGCTTTCTTT. As protein: CASSLQGGTEAFF. The chain links TRBV5-1 to TRBJ1-1, with TRBD1 matching 8 bases. V was pared by 2 bases and J by 5 bases, with 2 bases of the junction left unmatched. The CDR3 runs 13 residues. Per germline, CDR1 SGHRS and CDR2 YFSETQ.

This chain's CDR3 is CAWSRAGGGEQFF. Here the CDR3 DNA reads TGTGCCTGGAGTAGGGCGGGGGGCGGCGAGCAGTTCTTC. J is TRBJ2-1 and V is TRBV30; 8 nucleotides line up with TRBD2. There are 13 residues in the CDR3. Trimming took 2 bases from V and 10 from J; bases not matched to a gene: 7. From germline, CDR1 is GTSNPN and CDR2 SVGIG (reference sequence).

The chain uses TRBV18 and TRBJ1-2, with D hard to call. CDR1 KGHSH and CDR2 LQKENI come from the germline V gene. V lost 3 bases to trimming and J lost 7 bases, with 21 bases between them. The CDR3 extends over 16 amino acids. DNA for the CDR3: TGTGCCAGCTCACCCCCGGAACGTGGCGCCACTGGTGGCTACACCTTC. Protein: CASSPPERGATGGYTF.

The count of this clone is one. This sequence joins TRBV9 and TRBJ1-1, with D maybe TRBD1 (6 bases). Between the trimmed V and J ends, which lost 0 bases and 7 bases, there was a span of 13 bases. This CDR3 contains 14 residues. CDR1 is SGDLS and CDR2 is YYNGEE in the germline V gene. CDR3 amino acids: CASSVVEGGYEAFF. As DNA, the CDR3 is TGTGCCAGCAGCGTAGTGGAGGGGGGCTATGAAGCTTTCTTT.

This clone has more than one count but fewer than ten. The CDR3 loop reads CASSILGDRGRNQPQHF. CDR3 DNA sequence: TGTGCCAGCAGCATTCTTGGGGACAGGGGGCGGAATCAGCCCCAGCATTTT. The rearrangement joins TRBV28 to TRBJ1-5, with 12 bases that match TRBD1. The CDR3 spans 17 residues. The V segment lost 6 bases and the J segment 4 bases; nucleotides outside the gene matches: 10. Per germline, CDR1 MDHEN and CDR2 SYDVKM.